The rows below give T cell receptor beta chains drawn from one sample of a study of T-cell memory formation after mild COVID-19. TCRdb redid the calling of the 5' RACE reads with MiXCR, one entry per CDR3 protein. The sample lists more than 300,000 distinct CDR3 sequences; about 13% were seen once. Sequencing input: PBMCs or a T cell subset sorted from them (not recorded which). Every receptor here comes from a man younger than 35 who had mild COVID-19 (a few samples of this study predate the infection). Cell type and time point are not known. Each CDR3 is given with its conserved first and last residue. A D gene is named only where the DNA matches it firmly. The size entry is marked missing in some rows and otherwise reads once, few, many or a size class.

v_call	clone_size	d_call	j_call	cdr3_nt	cdr3_aa
TRBV3-1	NA	NA	TRBJ2-5	TGTGCCAGTACCCCGGGGGGCAGAGAGACCCAGTACTTC	CASTPGGRETQYF
TRBV20-1	NA	TRBD1	TRBJ2-4	TGCAGTGCTACACCGGGACAGGGGCAAAACATTCAGTACTTC	CSATPGQGQNIQYF
TRBV6-2/TRBV6-3	few	TRBD2	TRBJ2-2	TGTGCCAGCAGTTACTTCCTAGGGGAGGGTAAAGGCACCGGGGAGCTGTTTTTT	CASSYFLGEGKGTGELFF
TRBV7-2	NA	NA	TRBJ2-2	TGTGCCAGCCCGGGCAGGTGGGGGGAGCTGTTTTTT	CASPGRWGELFF
TRBV9	many	NA	TRBJ2-3	TGTGCCAGCAGCGTAGTGGTAGATACGCAGTATTTT	CASSVVVDTQYF
TRBV4-1	few	TRBD2	TRBJ2-2	TGCGCCAGCAGCCATCTTTTAGCGGGGTCCACCGGGGAGCTGTTTTTT	CASSHLLAGSTGELFF
TRBV30	few	TRBD1	TRBJ2-1	TGTGCCTGGGTGGTACAGGGGTCCTCGTTGGGGTTCTTC	CAWVVQGSSLGFF
TRBV20-1	few	TRBD2	TRBJ2-3	TGCAGTGCTAGAGATTGGAGACTAGCGGGGGGGCCGCGCACAGATACGCAGTATTTT	CSARDWRLAGGPRTDTQYF
TRBV29-1	NA	NA	TRBJ2-3	TGCAGCGCTAACCCTACTAGTGAGATAAGAGATACGCAGTATTTT	CSANPTSEIRDTQYF
TRBV28	many	NA	TRBJ1-2	TGTGCCAGCAGTCAAACAGGGAACTATGGCTACACCTTC	CASSQTGNYGYTF
TRBV20-1	many	NA	TRBJ2-1	TGCAGTGCTAGTTCCAGGTCCTACAATGAGCAGTTCTTC	CSASSRSYNEQFF
TRBV20-1	NA	NA	TRBJ2-3	TGCAGTGCTACCGCGGGGTTGGATGCAGATACGCAGTATTTT	CSATAGLDADTQYF
TRBV12-3/TRBV12-4	many	NA	TRBJ2-7	TGTGCCAGCAGTTTTAGGGCAGGGGAACCCTACGAGCAGTACTTC	CASSFRAGEPYEQYF
TRBV27	NA	NA	TRBJ2-5	TGTGCCAGCAGTTTCGCCCACCAAGAGACCCAGTACTTC	CASSFAHQETQYF
TRBV4-3	many	NA	TRBJ2-1	TGCGCCAGCAGCCAAGGCCACGGGAATGAGCAGTTCTTC	CASSQGHGNEQFF
TRBV15	few	NA	TRBJ1-1	TGTGCCACCAGCAGAGAGAGGGAGAACACTGAAGCTTTCTTT	CATSRERENTEAFF
TRBV7-9	NA	TRBD1	TRBJ1-2	TGTGCCAGCAGCCTGGACAGGGGGGATGGCTACACCTTC	CASSLDRGDGYTF
TRBV5-1	few	NA	TRBJ2-5	TGCGCCAGCGGGCCGGGACAACGCGAGACCCAGTACTTC	CASGPGQRETQYF
TRBV29-1	few	NA	TRBJ2-1	TGCAGCGTTGGCCCGCGGATGCTCAATGAGCAGTTCTTC	CSVGPRMLNEQFF
TRBV7-2	NA	NA	TRBJ1-5	TGTGCCAGCAGCTTTGGGACTAACCTTAATCAGCCCCAGCATTTT	CASSFGTNLNQPQHF
TRBV6-2/TRBV6-3	NA	TRBD1	TRBJ2-6	TGTGCCAGCAGTTACTCGAGGACAGGGGTATCAGGGGCCAACGTCCTGACTTTC	CASSYSRTGVSGANVLTF